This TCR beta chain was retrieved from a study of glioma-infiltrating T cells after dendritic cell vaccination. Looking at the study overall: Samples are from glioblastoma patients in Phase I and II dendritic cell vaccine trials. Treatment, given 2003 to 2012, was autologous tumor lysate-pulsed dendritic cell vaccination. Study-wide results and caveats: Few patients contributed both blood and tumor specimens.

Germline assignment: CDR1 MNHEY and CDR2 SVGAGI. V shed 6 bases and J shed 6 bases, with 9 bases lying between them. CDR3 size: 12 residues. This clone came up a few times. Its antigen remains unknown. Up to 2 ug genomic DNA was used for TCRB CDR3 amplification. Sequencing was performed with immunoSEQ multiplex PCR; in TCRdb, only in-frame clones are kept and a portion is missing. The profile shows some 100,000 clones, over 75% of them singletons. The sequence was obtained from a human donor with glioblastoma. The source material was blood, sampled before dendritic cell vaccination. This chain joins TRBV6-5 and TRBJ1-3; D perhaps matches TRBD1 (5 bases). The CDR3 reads CASRTGVNTIYF. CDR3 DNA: TGTGCCAGCAGGACGGGGGTAAACACCATATATTTT.